This T cell receptor beta chain appears in the sequencing data of a study of T cell responses to AZD1222 COVID-19 vaccine. The assay was immunoSEQ multiplex PCR, and TCRdb's table has in-frame clones only and misses some. The sample has roughly 140,000 clones, approximately 91% seen once. CDR1 is ENHRY and CDR2 is SYGVKD in the germline V gene. Trimming removed 10 bases from V and 4 bases from J, with 23 bases in between. CDR3 length: 15 amino acids. The sequence came from an adult who received the AZD1222 COVID-19 vaccine. The starting material was peripheral blood, obtained 28 days after the second AZD1222 dose. The chain combines TRBV10-3 with TRBJ2-7; a possible D gene is TRBD1 (6 bases). CDR3 residues: CATNGPQGNSYEQYF. In DNA, the CDR3 is TGTGCCACCAATGGGCCACAGGGCAATAGTTACGAGCAGTACTTC.